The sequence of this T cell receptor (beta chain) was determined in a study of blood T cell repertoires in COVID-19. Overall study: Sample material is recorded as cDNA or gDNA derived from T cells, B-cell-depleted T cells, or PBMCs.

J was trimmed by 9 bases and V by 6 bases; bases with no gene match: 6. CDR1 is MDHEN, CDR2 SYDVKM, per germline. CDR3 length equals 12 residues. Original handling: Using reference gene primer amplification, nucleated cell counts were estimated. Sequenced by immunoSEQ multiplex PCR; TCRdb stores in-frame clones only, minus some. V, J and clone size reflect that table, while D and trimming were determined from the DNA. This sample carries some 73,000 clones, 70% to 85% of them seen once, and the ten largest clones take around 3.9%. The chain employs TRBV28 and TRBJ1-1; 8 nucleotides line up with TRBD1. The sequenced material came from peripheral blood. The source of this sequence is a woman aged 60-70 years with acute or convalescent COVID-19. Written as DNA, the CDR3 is TGTGCCAGCAGGCAAGGCAGGGGGCAAGCTTTCTTT. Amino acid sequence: CASRQGRGQAFF. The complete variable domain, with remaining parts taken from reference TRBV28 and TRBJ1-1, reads DVKVTQSSRYLVKRTGEKVFLECVQDMDHENMFWYRQDPGLGLRLIYFSYDVKMKEKGDIPEGYSVSREKKERFSLILESASTNQTSMYLCASRQGRGQAFFGQGTRLTVV.